The T cell receptor beta chain under discussion was sequenced for a study of T cell responses to AZD1222 COVID-19 vaccine (dated by TCRdb to 2020 to 2023). Regarding the study in general: A total of around 240 trial participants underwent TCR sequencing, of whom around 200 received two doses of AZD1222 and 26 received two doses of the MenACWY control vaccine. Trial participants were enrolled by age into subgroups of 18-55, 56-69 and 70-plus years, and about 150, 27 and 61 TCR-sequenced participants, respectively, were included in these subgroups. The research as a whole found: The whole spike protein was spanned by vaccine-associated CD4 TCRs, and dominant responses were seen in regions 160-218 and 743-854. Conclusions about previously exposed vaccinees are limited because only a handful of AZD1222 recipients were SARS-CoV-2 seropositive at baseline. Participants were mostly white British and included more females than males, and it was suggested by the authors that clonal diversity may have been underestimated. The 56-69-year group was small, and its depth increase did not reach significance, likely because of low power. After two AZD1222 doses, spike-specific TCR breadth and depth were significantly higher than at day 0 and than in MenACWY recipients. Reportedly, almost half of the unique spike-specific TCRs recognized epitopes lying outside the regions that are mutated in the B.1.351 and B.1.1.7 variants. Because no samples from the day 14 peak response were available, repertoires could be characterized only after the peak T cell response.

The CDR3 regions of human TCRbeta chains were subjected to immunosequencing. In the paper's pipeline: Repertoire TCRs were matched against a reference library of SARS-CoV-2-specific TCRs generated with the MIRA antigen-specificity platform. Breadth was defined as the fraction of unique TCRs that were SARS-CoV-2-associated. Depth was defined as the fraction of total T cells that were SARS-CoV-2-associated. Each spike-specific TCR was assigned to its reactive spike region and to a CD4 or CD8 class using the MIRA data. Log10-transformed breadth and depth values were compared by one-way ANOVA with Sidak's multiple comparisons tests. The source is immuneACCESS, and TCRdb retained only in-frame sequences with V and J called. Part of the clones is not carried over; for the studies checked, unresolved V genes explain less than half of this, and the remainder is unexplained. V and J calls plus clone size are reproduced from that table; the DNA served to infer D and trimming. In this sample the table shows 50,000 to 65,000 clones, roughly 90% of which occur a single time. Roughly 15% of the sample rests with the top ten.

Points on this clone: No cognate antigen has been identified for it. Base qualities are not at hand, and no much larger clone is one base apart.

At the junction V is shortened by 3 bases and J by 6 bases, with 8 bases in between. Spanning cysteine to phenylalanine, the CDR3 consists of 11 amino acids. Only CDR3 DNA remains: 33 bases, in frame from the first base. CDR1 GTSNPN and CDR2 SVGIG are derived from the germline V gene (reference sequence). The time point label here, explained by the study, means: about 28 days (+/-7) after the second vaccine dose. AZD1222 recipients given second doses at about 4 weeks or at about 12 weeks were pooled, since spike-specific TCR depth and breadth were not found to differ between the two schedules. Vaccinee samples were obtained from the UK trials COV001 and COV002, which included a single-blind randomized controlled phase 2/3 trial of AZD1222 (ChAdOx1 nCoV-19) in healthy adults. For TCRbeta chain sequencing, PBMC samples from trial participants were taken at day 0 and at day 28 after the second dose.

The sequence is built from TRBV30 and TRBJ2-5; the D segment could be TRBD2, given 5 matching bases. The source was peripheral blood, collected 28 days after the second AZD1222 dose. The sequence derives from an adult who received the AZD1222 COVID-19 vaccine. The DNA reads TGTGCCTGGAGGGGAGCGCAGACCCAGTACTTC. Its protein reads: CAWRGAQTQYF.